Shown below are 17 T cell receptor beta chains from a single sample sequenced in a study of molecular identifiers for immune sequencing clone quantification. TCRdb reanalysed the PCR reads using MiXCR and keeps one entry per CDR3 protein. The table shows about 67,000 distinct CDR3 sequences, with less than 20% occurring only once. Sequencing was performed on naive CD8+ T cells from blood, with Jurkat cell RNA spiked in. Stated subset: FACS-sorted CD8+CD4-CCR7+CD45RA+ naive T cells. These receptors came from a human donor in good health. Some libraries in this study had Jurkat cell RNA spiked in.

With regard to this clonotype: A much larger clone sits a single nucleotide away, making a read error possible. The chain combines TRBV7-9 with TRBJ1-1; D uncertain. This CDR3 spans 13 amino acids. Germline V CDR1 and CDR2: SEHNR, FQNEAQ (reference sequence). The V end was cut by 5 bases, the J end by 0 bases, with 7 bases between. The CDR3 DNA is TGTGCCAGCAGCGTCGCCATGAACACTGAAGCTTTCTTT. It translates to CASSVAMNTEAFF. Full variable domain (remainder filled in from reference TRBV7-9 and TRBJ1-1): DTGVSQNPRHKITKRGQNVTFRCDPISEHNRLYWYRQTLGQGPEFLTYFQNEAQLEKSRLLSDRFSAERPKGSFSTLEIQRTEQGDSAMYLCASSVAMNTEAFFGQGTRLTVV.

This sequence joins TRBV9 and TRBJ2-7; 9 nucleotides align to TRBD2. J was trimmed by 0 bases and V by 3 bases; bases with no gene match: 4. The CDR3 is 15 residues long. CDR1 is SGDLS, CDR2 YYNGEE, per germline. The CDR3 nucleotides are TGTGCCAGCAGCGGGGGTAGCGGGAGCTCCTACGAGCAGTACTTC. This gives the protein CASSGGSGSSYEQYF.

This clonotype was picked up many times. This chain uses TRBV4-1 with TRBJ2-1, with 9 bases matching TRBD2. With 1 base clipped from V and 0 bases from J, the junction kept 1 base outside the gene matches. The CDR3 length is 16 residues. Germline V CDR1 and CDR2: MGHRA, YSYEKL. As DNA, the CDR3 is TGCGCCAGCAGCCAAGGACTAGCGGTCTCCTACAATGAGCAGTTCTTC. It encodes CASSQGLAVSYNEQFF.

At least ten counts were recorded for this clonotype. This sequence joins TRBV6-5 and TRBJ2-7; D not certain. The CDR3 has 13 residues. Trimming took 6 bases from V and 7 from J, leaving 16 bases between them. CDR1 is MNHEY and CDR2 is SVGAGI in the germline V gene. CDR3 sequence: CASSLRVAWEQYF. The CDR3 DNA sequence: TGTGCCAGCAGCCTCCGGGTGGCGTGGGAGCAGTACTTC.

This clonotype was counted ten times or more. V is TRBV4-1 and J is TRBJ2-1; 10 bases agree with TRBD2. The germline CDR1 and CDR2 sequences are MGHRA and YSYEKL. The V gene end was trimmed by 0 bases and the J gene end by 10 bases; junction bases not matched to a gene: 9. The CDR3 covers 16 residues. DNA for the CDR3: TGCGCCAGCAGCCAAGATAGGGCTAGCGGGAGAACGGAGCAGTTCTTC. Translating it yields CASSQDRASGRTEQFF.

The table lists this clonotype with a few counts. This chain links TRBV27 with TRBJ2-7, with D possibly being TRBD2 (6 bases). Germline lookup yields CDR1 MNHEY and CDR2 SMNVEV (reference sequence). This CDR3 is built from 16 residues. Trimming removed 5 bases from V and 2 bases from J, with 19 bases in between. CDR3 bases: TGTGCCAGCAGTACAACTAGCCGCCGACAGACCTACGAGCAGTACTTC. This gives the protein CASSTTSRRQTYEQYF.

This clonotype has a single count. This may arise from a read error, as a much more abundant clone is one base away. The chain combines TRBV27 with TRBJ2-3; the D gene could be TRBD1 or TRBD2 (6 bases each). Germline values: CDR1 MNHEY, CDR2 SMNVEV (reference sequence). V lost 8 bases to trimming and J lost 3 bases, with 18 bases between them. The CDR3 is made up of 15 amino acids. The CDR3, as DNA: TGTGCCAGCGGTTGGGGGCTAGCGCAAACAGATACGCAGTATTTT. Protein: CASGWGLAQTDTQYF.

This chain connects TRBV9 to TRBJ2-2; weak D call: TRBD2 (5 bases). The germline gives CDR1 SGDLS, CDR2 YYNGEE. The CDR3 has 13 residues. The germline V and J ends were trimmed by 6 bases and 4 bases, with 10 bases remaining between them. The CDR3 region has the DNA TGTGCCAGCACCTGGGCGGGCACCGGGGAGCTGTTTTTT. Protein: CASTWAGTGELFF.

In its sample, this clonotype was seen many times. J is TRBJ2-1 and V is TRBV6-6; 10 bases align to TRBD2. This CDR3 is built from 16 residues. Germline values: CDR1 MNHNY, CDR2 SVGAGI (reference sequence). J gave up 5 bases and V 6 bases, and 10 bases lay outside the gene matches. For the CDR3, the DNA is TGTGCCAGCAGGTATCCTCTAGCGGGAGTCCACAATGAGCAGTTCTTC. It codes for CASRYPLAGVHNEQFF.

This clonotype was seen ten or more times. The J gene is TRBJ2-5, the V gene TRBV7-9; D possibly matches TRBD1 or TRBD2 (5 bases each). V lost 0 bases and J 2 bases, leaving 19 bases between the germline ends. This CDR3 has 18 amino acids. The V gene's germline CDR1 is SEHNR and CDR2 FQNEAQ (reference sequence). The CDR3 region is CASSLADGARSGQETQYF. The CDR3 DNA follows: TGTGCCAGCAGCTTAGCAGACGGGGCCAGGTCCGGGCAAGAGACCCAGTACTTC.

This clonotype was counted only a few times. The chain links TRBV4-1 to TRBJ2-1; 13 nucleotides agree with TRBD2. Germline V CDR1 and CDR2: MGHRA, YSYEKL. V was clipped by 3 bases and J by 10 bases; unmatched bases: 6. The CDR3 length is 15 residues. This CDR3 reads CASSQRLAGGWEQFF. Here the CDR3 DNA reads TGCGCCAGCAGCCAGCGACTAGCGGGAGGCTGGGAGCAGTTCTTC.

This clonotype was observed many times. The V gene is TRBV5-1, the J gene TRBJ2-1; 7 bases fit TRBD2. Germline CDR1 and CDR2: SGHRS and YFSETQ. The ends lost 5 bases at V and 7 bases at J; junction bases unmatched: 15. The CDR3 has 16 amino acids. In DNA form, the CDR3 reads TGCGCCAGCAGAACTCCGGGGACTGGGGGGGTAAATGAGCAGTTCTTC. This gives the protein CASRTPGTGGVNEQFF.

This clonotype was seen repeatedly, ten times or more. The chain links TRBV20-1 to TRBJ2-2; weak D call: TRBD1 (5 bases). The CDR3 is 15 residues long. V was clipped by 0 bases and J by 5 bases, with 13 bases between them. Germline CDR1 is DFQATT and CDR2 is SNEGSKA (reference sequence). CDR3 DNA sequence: TGCAGTGCTAGAGATGTAACAGGAATAACCGGGGAGCTGTTTTTT. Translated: CSARDVTGITGELFF.

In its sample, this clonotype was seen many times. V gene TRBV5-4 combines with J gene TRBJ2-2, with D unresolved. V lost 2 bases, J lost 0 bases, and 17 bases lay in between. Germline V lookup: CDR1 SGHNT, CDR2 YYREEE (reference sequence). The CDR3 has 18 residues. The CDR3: CASSLRLNRDANTGELFF. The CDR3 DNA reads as TGTGCCAGCAGCTTAAGACTGAACCGCGATGCGAACACCGGGGAGCTGTTTTTT.

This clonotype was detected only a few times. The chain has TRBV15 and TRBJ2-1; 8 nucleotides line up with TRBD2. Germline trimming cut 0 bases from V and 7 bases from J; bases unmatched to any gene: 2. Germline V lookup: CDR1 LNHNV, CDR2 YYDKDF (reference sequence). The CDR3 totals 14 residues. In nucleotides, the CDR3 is TGTGCCACCAGCAGAGAACTAGCGGTGAATGAGCAGTTCTTC. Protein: CATSRELAVNEQFF.

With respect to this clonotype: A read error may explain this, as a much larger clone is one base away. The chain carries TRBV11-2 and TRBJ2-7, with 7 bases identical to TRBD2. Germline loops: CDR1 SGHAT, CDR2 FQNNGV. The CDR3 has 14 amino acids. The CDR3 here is CASGLGGSSYEQYF. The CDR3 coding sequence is TGTGCCAGCGGCTTAGGCGGGAGCTCCTACGAGCAGTACTTC.

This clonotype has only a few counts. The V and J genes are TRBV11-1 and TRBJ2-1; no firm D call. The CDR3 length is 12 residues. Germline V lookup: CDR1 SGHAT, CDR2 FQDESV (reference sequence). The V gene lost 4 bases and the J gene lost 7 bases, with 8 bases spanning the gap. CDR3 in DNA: TGTGCCAGCAGCTATGGTTGGAATGAGCAGTTCTTC. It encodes CASSYGWNEQFF.